Shown below are 10 T cell receptor beta chains from a single sample sequenced in a study of regulatory T cells in long-lasting Graves disease. The time point denotes: persistent/refractory GD, antithyroid drugs over 5 years with positive TRAb. The TCR library was made from RNA extracted from PBMCs. Assembly of TCR beta libraries relied on iRepertoire HTBI primers together with Arm-PCR of CDR3 regions. TCRdb recomputed calls from the multiplex PCR reads with MiXCR, one row per CDR3 protein. The sample contains 700,000 or so distinct CDR3 sequences, 25% to 35% of which appear only once. The source was peripheral blood mononuclear cells (PBMCs), collected when the disease was refractory, from a patient treated with antithyroid drugs. The receptors here all came from a female donor with Graves disease.

This clonotype has more than one count but fewer than ten. The rearrangement uses TRBV5-1 and TRBJ1-6; 11 positions agree with TRBD1. Germline CDR1 reads SGHRS; CDR2 reads YFSETQ. V trimming: 7 bases; J trimming: 7 bases; junction bases outside the gene matches: 13. The CDR3 spans 17 residues. The CDR3 loop reads CASRRPPGQGVNSPLHF. CDR3 in DNA: TGCGCCAGCCGACGACCCCCGGGACAGGGGGTCAATTCACCCCTCCACTTT.

This clonotype occurred many times. The rearrangement uses TRBV7-2 and TRBJ2-5, with TRBD1 matching over 8 bases. With 1 base clipped from V and 7 bases from J, the junction kept 11 bases outside the gene matches. This CDR3 contains 16 residues. Germline V gene data show CDR1 as SGHTA and CDR2 as FQGNSA. In DNA form, the CDR3 reads TGTGCCAGCAGCTTAGGAGACAGGGGCTGGGCAGGGACCCAGTACTTC. It is translated as CASSLGDRGWAGTQYF.

This clonotype was found a few times. This chain links TRBV7-2 with TRBJ2-2; the match to TRBD2 covers 8 bases. The CDR3 consists of 15 residues. V shed 1 base and J 6 bases; nucleotides not matched to a gene: 4. Germline V CDR1 and CDR2: SGHTA, FQGNSA. The CDR3 coding sequence is TGTGCCAGCAGCTTAGGGATAGCGGGATCCGGGGAGCTGTTTTTT. This sequence encodes CASSLGIAGSGELFF.

This clonotype showed up just a few times. This chain joins TRBV5-5 and TRBJ1-1, with a weak D call TRBD1 (5 bases). CDR1 and CDR2 from the germline V gene are SGHKS and YYEKEE (reference sequence). CDR3 size: 15 residues. V shed 3 bases and J shed 6 bases, with 18 bases lying between them. The CDR3: CASSWGVSFTAEAFF. In nucleotides, the CDR3 is TGTGCCAGCAGCTGGGGGGTCAGTTTTACGGCTGAAGCTTTCTTT. Full variable domain (rest looked up from reference TRBV5-5 and TRBJ1-1): DAGVTQSPTHLIKTRGQQVTLRCSPISGHKSVSWYQQVLGQGPQFIFQYYEKEERGRGNFPDRFSARQFPNYSSELNVNALLLGDSALYLCASSWGVSFTAEAFFGQGTRLTVV.

This clonotype showed up just a few times. V usage is TRBV4-1 and J usage is TRBJ2-7, with D uncertain. Germline V lookup: CDR1 MGHRA, CDR2 YSYEKL. The V and J ends lost 0 bases and 6 bases respectively, with 9 bases between them. CDR3 length equals 13 residues. Here the CDR3 DNA reads TGCGCCAGCAGCCAAGAAGTCCGCGGCGAGCAGTACTTC. Translation gives CASSQEVRGEQYF.

The CDR3 region is CASSYGAVGGYTF. The CDR3 DNA reads TGTGCCAGCAGTTACGGCGCAGTTGGAGGCTACACCTTC. The chain recombines TRBV6-5 with TRBJ1-2; D ambiguous. The CDR3 extends over 13 amino acids. The germline gives CDR1 MNHEY, CDR2 SVGAGI. Trimming stripped 2 bases from V and 8 bases from J, with 12 bases between.

The chain uses TRBV20-1 and TRBJ2-7, with D possibly being TRBD1 or TRBD2 (5 bases each). Trimming shortened V by 4 bases and J by 3 bases, and 16 bases separated the two germline ends. Germline CDR1 DFQATT, CDR2 SNEGSKA (reference sequence). The CDR3 loop spans 14 amino acids. CDR3 sequence reads: CSATGTPGDYEQYF. CDR3 bases: TGCAGTGCTACCGGGACCCCCGGCGACTACGAGCAGTACTTC.

The chain recombines TRBV7-2 with TRBJ2-7; D may be TRBD1 or TRBD2 (5 bases each). V was cut by 6 bases and J by 3 bases, with 15 bases left in between. The CDR3 totals 14 residues. Germline CDR1 and CDR2: SGHTA and FQGNSA. CDR3 bases: TGTGCCAGCAGTAGAGGGGCAGGATACTACGAGCAGTACTTC. Amino acids: CASSRGAGYYEQYF.

Comment on this clonotype: The germline gene is not matched at one end of the junction; a read error may be the cause. The gene calls are TRBV19 and TRBJ1-5, with TRBD1 identical over 11 bases. The CDR3 sequence is 20 residues long. Per germline, CDR1 LNHDA and CDR2 SQIVND (reference sequence). The CDR3 protein is CATRRPSGTGGTGSNQPQHF. CDR3 sequence (DNA): TGTGCCACTAGACGACCCAGCGGGACAGGGGGAACGGGGAGCAATCAGCCTCAGCATTTT.

This sequence joins TRBV9 and TRBJ2-7; D gene unclear. The length of the CDR3 is 14 residues. V was cut by 4 bases and J by 2 bases, with 13 bases left in between. Germline V gives CDR1 SGDLS, CDR2 YYNGEE. The CDR3 nucleotides are TGTGCCAGCAGCCCCCGGGTCCAAGCCTACGAGCAGTACTTC. This gives the protein CASSPRVQAYEQYF.